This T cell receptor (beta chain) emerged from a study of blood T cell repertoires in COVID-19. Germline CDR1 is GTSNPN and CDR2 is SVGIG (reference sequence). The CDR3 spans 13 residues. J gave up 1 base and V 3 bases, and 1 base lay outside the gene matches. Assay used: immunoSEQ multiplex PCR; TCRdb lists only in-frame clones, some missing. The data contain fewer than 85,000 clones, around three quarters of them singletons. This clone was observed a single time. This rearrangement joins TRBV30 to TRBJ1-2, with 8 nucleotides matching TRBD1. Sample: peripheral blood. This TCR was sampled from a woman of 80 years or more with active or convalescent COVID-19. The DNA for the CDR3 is TGTGCCTGGAGAGGACAGGGTAACTATGGCTACACCTTC. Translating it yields CAWRGQGNYGYTF.